The next 5 T cell receptor beta chains were all read from a single sample in a study of T cell responses to AZD1222 COVID-19 vaccine. Generated by immunoSEQ multiplex PCR, the TCRdb table keeps only in-frame clones and is missing some. This sample has 95,000 to 130,000 clones, with about 90% found just once. The source was peripheral blood, collected on day 0 of AZD1222 vaccination. Source of these receptors: an adult in good health.

In its sample, this clone was seen a few times. CDR3: CASSSGDRGFTDTQYF. Written as DNA, the CDR3 is TGTGCCAGCAGCTCCGGGGACAGGGGTTTCACAGATACGCAGTATTTT. The chain uses TRBV5-4 and TRBJ2-3; 10 bases match TRBD1. The CDR3 runs 16 residues. The V gene's germline CDR1 is SGHNT and CDR2 YYREEE (reference sequence). With V trimmed by 3 bases and J by 2 bases, 6 bases remained unmatched. Using reference TRBV5-4 and TRBJ2-3 for the parts outside the CDR3, the full variable domain is ETGVTQSPTHLIKTRGQQVTLRCSSQSGHNTVSWYQQALGQGPQFIFQYYREEENGRGNFPPRFSGLQFPNYSSELNVNALELDDSALYLCASSSGDRGFTDTQYFGPGTRLTVL.

The rearrangement uses TRBV3-1 (or the pseudogene TRBV3-2) and TRBJ2-7; tentative D call: TRBD2 (6 bases). CDR1 is LGHDT and CDR2 is YNNKEL in the germline V gene (reference sequence). The ends were cut back, 1 base at V and 2 bases at J, with 12 bases in the middle. This CDR3 spans 15 amino acids. The CDR3 DNA reads TGTGCCAGCAGCCAAGGTAGCGGAAATCCCTACGAGCAGTACTTC. The encoded protein is CASSQGSGNPYEQYF.

The V call is TRBV11-3, the J call TRBJ1-5; 7 bases line up with TRBD1. The CDR3 has 20 amino acids. CDR1 SGHNT and CDR2 YENEEA come from the germline V gene. Trimming removed 2 bases from V and 0 bases from J; junction bases left unmatched: 16. This chain's CDR3 is CASSLRQGKGKPYSNQPQHF. The CDR3 nucleotides read TGTGCCAGCAGCTTACGACAGGGTAAGGGAAAGCCGTATAGCAATCAGCCCCAGCATTTT.

The sample holds one count of this clone. The V gene is TRBV9, the J gene TRBJ2-3; 12 bases map to TRBD2. Germline values: CDR1 SGDLS, CDR2 YYNGEE. CDR3 length: 15 residues. With V trimmed by 3 bases and J by 6 bases, 5 bases remained unmatched. The CDR3 sequence is CASSALAGGGDTQYF. The CDR3 DNA sequence: TGTGCCAGCAGCGCACTAGCGGGGGGAGGGGATACGCAGTATTTT.

This clone has a single count. The chain uses TRBV5-1 and TRBJ2-7, with 10 bases aligning to TRBD1. V lost 4 bases, J lost 0 bases, and 7 bases stayed unmatched. Germline assignment: CDR1 SGHRS and CDR2 YFSETQ. CDR3 length: 16 amino acids. In nucleotides, the CDR3 is TGCGCCAGCAGCAGAGGCAGACAGGGGGCCTCCTACGAGCAGTACTTC. It yields the protein CASSRGRQGASYEQYF.